This T cell receptor (beta chain) comes out of a study of T-cell memory formation after mild COVID-19. Overall study findings and caveats: Clones that shrank (day 15 to 85) were balanced CD4/CD8, whereas later expanders leaned CD4+.

TCRdb passed the 5' RACE reads through MiXCR, listing each CDR3 protein once. The table records 180,000 or so distinct CDR3 sequences, approximately 16% of them present only once. A few counts support this clonotype. The target antigen is unknown. The source is an adult woman who had mild COVID-19 (a few samples of this study predate the infection). Cell type and time point are not known. Sequenced input: PBMCs or a T cell subset sorted from them (not recorded which).

The CDR3 loop reads CASTPGRDYNEQFF. In DNA, the CDR3 is TGTGCCAGCACCCCGGGGCGGGACTACAATGAGCAGTTCTTC. This chain connects TRBV11-3 to TRBJ2-1; TRBD2 might be the D (6 bases). Germline-derived CDR1 and CDR2 are SGHNT and YENEEA. Trimming cost V 7 bases and J 3 bases, with 13 bases left between them. CDR3 length equals 14 residues.